The 22 T cell receptor beta chains below come from one sample, sequenced in a study of glioma-infiltrating T cells. Using RNA template, CDR3s of TCR alpha and beta were amplified with iRepertoire arm-PCR. TCRdb reanalysed the multiplex PCR reads using MiXCR and keeps one entry per CDR3 protein. The sample yields around 90,000 distinct CDR3 sequences, around 40% seen once. The sequenced sample consisted of glioma tissue, nonneoplastic brain tissue, or PBMCs (not recorded which). These receptors were taken from a human donor with low-grade glioma or glioblastoma, undergoing nonglioma brain surgery, or in good health (not recorded which).

Comment on this clonotype: A much larger clone lies one base from this, so it may be a read error. The chain couples TRBV5-4 to TRBJ2-7; 8 nucleotides align to TRBD1. The CDR3 length is 12 residues. Germline V gene sequence: CDR1 SGHNT, CDR2 YYREEE (reference sequence). CDR3 sequence reads: CASSSDRDEKYF. CDR3 coding DNA: TGTGCCAGCAGCTCGGACAGGGACGAGAAGTACTTC.

This clonotype occurred a few times. This could be a read error, since a much larger clone is one nucleotide away. The chain carries TRBV11-3 and TRBJ1-1; a weak D match, TRBD1 (6 bases). Germline V lookup: CDR1 SGHNT, CDR2 YENEEA. There are 12 residues in the CDR3. Trimming shortened V by 6 bases and J by 8 bases, and 13 bases separated the two germline ends. The CDR3 spells CASREAGAEAFF. The CDR3 coding sequence is TGTGCCAGCAGAGAAGCAGGGGCCGAAGCTTTCTTT.

This clonotype has at least ten counts. The chain employs TRBV28 and TRBJ2-7, with no clear D. Germline V gives CDR1 MDHEN, CDR2 SYDVKM. CDR3 length: 13 amino acids. The V end lost 6 bases, the J end lost 4 bases, and 13 bases lay between the germline ends. In DNA, the CDR3 is TGTGCCAGCAGGGGTACTGGCCGGTACGAGCAGTACTTC. This gives the protein CASRGTGRYEQYF.

Ten or more counts support this clonotype. CDR3 DNA: TGTGCCAGCTCACCGATCGAAGGGACACAGCGATGGAATGAGCAGTTCTTC. Translating it yields CASSPIEGTQRWNEQFF. The chain uses TRBV18 and TRBJ2-1; D is perhaps TRBD1 (6 bases). Germline V lookup: CDR1 KGHSH, CDR2 LQKENI. Trimming shortened V by 3 bases and J by 7 bases, and 22 bases separated the two germline ends. This CDR3 is built from 17 residues.

As regards this clonotype: Sequence at one end of the junction differs from germline and may be a read error. The chain has TRBV18 and TRBJ2-3; 9 nucleotides agree with TRBD1. This CDR3 comprises 16 residues. Germline V gives CDR1 KGHSH, CDR2 LQKENI. The CDR3 sequence: CASSPPDRGFYNEQYF. In DNA form, the CDR3 reads TGTGCCAGCTCACCACCGGACAGGGGCTTTTACAATGAGCAGTACTTT.

This clonotype has only a few counts. A much more abundant neighbour one base away suggests this may be a read error. The chain joins TRBV10-3 to TRBJ2-3; a possible D gene is TRBD1 (5 bases). The CDR3 sequence is 16 residues long. Germline loops: CDR1 ENHRY, CDR2 SYGVKD. V lost 0 bases to trimming and J lost 2 bases, with 12 bases between them. The DNA for the CDR3 is TGTGCCATCAGTGAGTCTAGGGGAACCCTCACAGATACGCAGTATTTT. It yields the protein CAISESRGTLTDTQYF.

Comment on this clonotype: At one boundary the junction diverges from the germline segment, which might be a read error. The chain carries TRBV7-2 and TRBJ1-1; D unresolved. The CDR3 consists of 14 residues. Germline CDR1 SGHTA, CDR2 FQGNSA. The CDR3 DNA is TGTGCCAGCAGCATCCGAGAGGCTCACACTGAAGCCTTCTTC. Protein: CASSIREAHTEAFF.

Details on this clonotype: With a much larger clone just one base away, this may be a read error. The gene calls are TRBV6-1 and TRBJ2-1, with D perhaps matching TRBD1 (6 bases). Per germline, CDR1 MNHNS and CDR2 SASEGT. The length of the CDR3 is 14 residues. Trimming took off 4 bases at V and 10 bases at J, with 17 bases between the two ends. Here the CDR3 DNA reads TGTGCCAGCAGTGCCGGGACAACAACCTACGAGCAGTTCTTC. This translates into CASSAGTTTYEQFF.

The table lists this clonotype with many counts. The chain combines TRBV2 with TRBJ2-2, with 7 bases identical to TRBD1. V was clipped by 6 bases and J by 0 bases; unmatched bases: 4. This CDR3 has 15 residues. The germline CDR1 and CDR2 sequences are SNHLY and FYNNEI. CDR3 in amino acids: CASRPGTANTGELFF. CDR3 in DNA: TGTGCCAGCAGACCCGGGACAGCGAACACCGGGGAGCTGTTTTTT.

The sample holds many counts of this clonotype. J is TRBJ2-7 and V is TRBV20-1; the match to TRBD2 covers 11 bases. This CDR3 contains 13 residues. The ends lost 5 bases at V and 2 bases at J; junction bases unmatched: 2. In germline, CDR1 is DFQATT, CDR2 SNEGSKA (reference sequence). DNA of the CDR3: TGCAGTGCTGGGACTAGCGGAACCTACGAGCAGTACTTC. It encodes CSAGTSGTYEQYF.

The chain carries TRBV6-2 or TRBV6-3 and TRBJ2-7; TRBD1 aligns across 7 bases. J gave up 0 bases and V 2 bases, and 4 bases lay outside the gene matches. Germline V CDR1 and CDR2: MNHEY, SVGEGT. The CDR3 spans 15 residues. Here the CDR3 DNA reads TGTGCCAGCAGTTACGGGACAGAAGTCTCCTACGAGCAGTACTTC. This sequence encodes CASSYGTEVSYEQYF.

This clonotype occurred many times. This chain uses TRBV27 with TRBJ2-2; D not certain. Germline V gene sequence: CDR1 MNHEY, CDR2 SMNVEV (reference sequence). The CDR3 spans 16 residues. Deletions cut 4 bases from V and 4 bases from J, with 16 bases between. This CDR3 reads CASSSLFSKATGELFF. DNA of the CDR3: TGTGCCAGCAGTTCTCTCTTTAGTAAAGCCACCGGGGAGCTGTTTTTT.

This clonotype was detected ten times or more. This chain connects TRBV7-3 to TRBJ2-1, with TRBD1 matching over 10 bases. Germline V lookup: CDR1 SGHTA, CDR2 FQGTGA. Unmatched junction bases numbered 8, after V lost 2 bases and J lost 10 bases. This CDR3 is 15 amino acids long. The CDR3 here is CASSLSGTGVGEQFF. The CDR3 nucleotides are TGTGCCAGCAGCTTATCGGGGACAGGGGTTGGAGAGCAGTTCTTC.

On this clonotype: A read error may be the cause here, since a much bigger clone is one base away. This chain links TRBV12-3 or TRBV12-4 with TRBJ2-5; 7 nucleotides align to TRBD1. Trimming took 6 bases from V and 5 from J; bases not matched to a gene: 6. This CDR3 comprises 13 residues. In nucleotides, the CDR3 is TGTGCCAGCAGCCAGACAGGGCGGGAGACCCAGTACTTC. Translating gives CASSQTGRETQYF.

Of note for this clonotype: Since a much larger clone is just one base distant, this may be a read error. The chain joins TRBV5-1 to TRBJ1-1; TRBD1 matches 9 bases. The CDR3 is 16 amino acids. Germline CDR1 reads SGHRS; CDR2 reads YFSETQ. Trimming cost V 5 bases and J 0 bases; bases outside gene matches: 8. CDR3 in DNA: TGCGCCAGCAGACCCTGGGACAGGGCGATGAACACTGAAGCTTTCTTT. Translation gives CASRPWDRAMNTEAFF.

In its sample, this clonotype was seen many times. This chain links TRBV6-1 with TRBJ1-5; D is unclear. CDR3 length: 16 amino acids. Germline assignment: CDR1 MNHNS and CDR2 SASEGT. With 5 bases removed from V and 2 bases from J, the gap between germline ends came to 16 bases. CDR3 protein: CASSTRAGPGNQPQHF. In nucleotides, the CDR3 is TGTGCCAGCAGTACTAGGGCCGGACCCGGCAATCAGCCCCAGCATTTT.

This clonotype was seen many times. The rearrangement uses TRBV2 and TRBJ1-5, with D perhaps TRBD1 (5 bases). The ends were cut back, 0 bases at V and 4 bases at J, with 10 bases in the middle. This CDR3 spans 15 amino acids. From germline, CDR1 is SNHLY and CDR2 FYNNEI. This CDR3 is CASSEAWGSNQPQHF. In DNA, the CDR3 is TGTGCCAGCAGTGAAGCGTGGGGGTCTAATCAGCCCCAGCATTTT. Full variable domain (rest looked up from reference TRBV2 and TRBJ1-5): EPEVTQTPSHQVTQMGQEVILRCVPISNHLYFYWYRQILGQKVEFLVSFYNNEISEKSEIFDDQFSVERPDGSNFTLKIRSTKLEDSAMYFCASSEAWGSNQPQHFGDGTRLSIL.

Concerning this clonotype: With a much larger clone just one base away, this may be a read error. The chain has TRBV5-6 and TRBJ2-3; D perhaps matches TRBD1 (5 bases). Trimming removed 2 bases at V and 3 bases at J, with 7 bases between. CDR1 SGHDT and CDR2 YYEEEE come from the germline V gene. This CDR3 region has 13 residues. The DNA of the CDR3 is TGTGCCAGCAGCTTTAGACAGACAGATACGCAGTATTTT. It codes for CASSFRQTDTQYF. Based on the CDR3 plus reference TRBV5-6 and TRBJ2-3, the full variable domain is DAGVTQSPTHLIKTRGQQVTLRCSPKSGHDTVSWYQQALGQGPQFIFQYYEEEERQRGNFPDRFSGHQFPNYSSELNVNALLLGDSALYLCASSFRQTDTQYFGPGTRLTVL.

This clonotype appeared a few times. The V and J genes are TRBV5-6 and TRBJ2-1, with 13 bases identical to TRBD2. Germline V gene sequence: CDR1 SGHDT, CDR2 YYEEEE. The ends lost 4 bases at V and 7 bases at J; junction bases unmatched: 5. This CDR3 spans 15 amino acids. The CDR3 protein is CASSDGTSGTNEQFF. DNA of the CDR3: TGTGCCAGCAGCGACGGGACTAGCGGGACGAATGAGCAGTTCTTC.

Remarks on this clonotype: This may be a read error, as it is one base from a much larger clone. This CDR3 is missing its conserved last phenylalanine or tryptophan, likely due to a read error. V usage is TRBV7-9 and J usage is TRBJ2-5; D gene unclear. Trimming took 3 bases from V and 4 from J, leaving 6 bases between them. Germline lookup yields CDR1 SEHNR and CDR2 FQNEAQ (reference sequence). CDR3 length: 12 residues. CDR3 sequence reads: CASSFVSETQYS. The CDR3 DNA reads as TGTGCCAGCAGCTTTGTGTCAGAGACCCAGTACTCC.

This clonotype was counted at least ten times. This chain links TRBV2 with TRBJ1-1; D gene unclear. With 7 bases removed from V and 5 bases from J, the gap between germline ends came to 14 bases. The CDR3 is made up of 13 amino acids. The germline CDR1 and CDR2 sequences are SNHLY and FYNNEI. The CDR3 DNA follows: TGTGCCAGCATTGCCGGGAGTCGGACTGAAGCTTTCTTT. It is translated as CASIAGSRTEAFF.

The J gene is TRBJ2-3, the V gene TRBV6-6; D not certain. Between the trimmed V and J ends, which lost 7 bases and 4 bases, there was a span of 15 bases. There are 14 residues in the CDR3. In germline, CDR1 is MNHNY, CDR2 SVGAGI (reference sequence). The CDR3 reads CASNSRYIADTQYF. The CDR3 nucleotides read TGTGCCAGCAATAGCAGGTATATAGCAGATACGCAGTATTTT.